Each of the 22 T cell receptor beta chains below was sequenced from the same sample in a study of cytomegalovirus exposure and HLA in healthy donors. TCRdb keeps only in-frame clones here, not all; method: immunoSEQ multiplex PCR. The sample lists approximately 100,000 clones, 85% to 95% occurring once. Sequenced material: PBMCs. The receptors shown here come from a woman between 25 and 40 years old in good health and CMV-seropositive.

The J gene is TRBJ2-1, the V gene TRBV11-2; weak D call: TRBD2 (6 bases). V dropped 2 bases and J dropped 5 bases, with 13 bases sitting between them. This CDR3 is built from 15 residues. Germline V CDR1 and CDR2: SGHAT, FQNNGV. The CDR3 loop reads CASSLTRGRNNEQFF. CDR3 sequence (DNA): TGTGCCAGCAGCTTAACGCGGGGACGGAACAATGAGCAGTTCTTC.

The chain carries TRBV15 and TRBJ1-2; 9 nucleotides align to TRBD1. The CDR3 is made up of 18 amino acids. Germline V CDR1 and CDR2: LNHNV, YYDKDF (reference sequence). After removal of 3 bases from V and 0 bases from J, the junction contained 11 bases not matched to a gene. CDR3 DNA: TGTGCCACCAGCAGGGTGTATGGGACAGGGCACACTAACTATGGCTACACCTTC. The encoded protein is CATSRVYGTGHTNYGYTF.

The rearrangement links TRBV28 to TRBJ1-1; 7 bases map to TRBD1. CDR1 and CDR2 from the germline V gene are MDHEN and SYDVKM. CDR3 length: 14 residues. The V segment lost 5 bases and the J segment 1 base; nucleotides outside the gene matches: 4. The DNA of the CDR3 is TGTGCCAGCAGTCCAGGGGGACCGAACACTGAAGCTTTCTTT. Amino acids: CASSPGGPNTEAFF.

V and J are TRBV21-1 and TRBJ2-7; TRBD2, the D gene given by the table, was not confirmed from the DNA. TRBV21-1 is marked as a pseudogene. The CDR3 is made up of 14 amino acids. The CDR3 spells CASSKLRSSYEQYF. CDR3 bases: TGTGCCAGCAGCAAACTAAGGAGCTCCTACGAGCAGTACTTC.

The rearrangement uses TRBV6-5 and TRBJ2-2; 7 bases line up with TRBD2. CDR3 length: 12 residues. V was clipped by 8 bases and J by 4 bases; unmatched bases: 1. Germline V gene lookup returns CDR1 MNHEY and CDR2 SVGAGI. The CDR3 is CASGRVTGELFF. The CDR3 DNA reads TGTGCCAGCGGGAGGGTCACCGGGGAGCTGTTTTTT.

The chain combines TRBV5-6 with TRBJ2-7; TRBD1 agrees at 7 bases. Germline CDR1 is SGHDT and CDR2 is YYEEEE. Trimming removed 0 bases from V and 3 bases from J; junction bases left unmatched: 3. The CDR3 length is 14 residues. For the CDR3, the DNA is TGTGCCAGCAGCTTGGCGGACAGGAGCTACGAGCAGTACTTC. Its translation is CASSLADRSYEQYF.

This clone has just one count. The genes are TRBV30 and TRBJ2-1; 14 nucleotides align to TRBD2. Per the germline V gene, CDR1 is GTSNPN and CDR2 is SVGIG (reference sequence). J gave up 6 bases and V 2 bases, and 3 bases lay outside the gene matches. The CDR3 consists of 15 residues. The CDR3 is CAWSLGLAGVNEQFF. The CDR3 region has the DNA TGTGCCTGGAGTTTGGGACTAGCGGGAGTCAATGAGCAGTTCTTC.

The chain links TRBV6-5 to TRBJ2-7, with 9 bases identical to TRBD2. CDR3 size: 15 residues. With V trimmed by 0 bases and J by 3 bases, 3 bases remained unmatched. The germline gives CDR1 MNHEY, CDR2 SVGAGI. Here the CDR3 DNA reads TGTGCCAGCAGTTACTCGATTAGCGGGAGCTACGAGCAGTACTTC. Protein: CASSYSISGSYEQYF.

The CDR3 DNA reads as TGTGCCACCAGCAGATCAAGGGGTTTCGGGAACACTGAAGCTTTCTTT. It codes for CATSRSRGFGNTEAFF. The chain couples TRBV15 to TRBJ1-1; tentative D call: TRBD1 (5 bases). Between the trimmed V and J ends, which lost 2 bases and 1 base, there was a span of 14 bases. The CDR3 extends over 16 amino acids. Per germline, CDR1 LNHNV and CDR2 YYDKDF (reference sequence).

The chain combines TRBV11-3 with TRBJ2-1, with 11 positions matching TRBD2. CDR3 size: 15 residues. Germline trimming cut 5 bases from V and 5 bases from J; bases unmatched to any gene: 5. Germline loops: CDR1 SGHNT, CDR2 YENEEA. The CDR3 loop reads CASSAGLADNNEQFF. The CDR3 nucleotides read TGTGCCAGCAGCGCGGGACTAGCGGACAACAATGAGCAGTTCTTC.

V and J are TRBV9 and TRBJ1-1; possible D gene TRBD1, 6 bases. The CDR3 is 15 residues long. V was cut by 2 bases and J by 1 base, with 12 bases left in between. The V gene's germline CDR1 is SGDLS and CDR2 YYNGEE. As DNA, the CDR3 is TGTGCCAGCAGCGTGTCGGACAGTCGGAACACTGAAGCTTTCTTT. Protein product: CASSVSDSRNTEAFF.

This chain connects TRBV2 to TRBJ2-5; D possibly corresponds to TRBD1 (5 bases). The V gene's germline CDR1 is SNHLY and CDR2 FYNNEI. The CDR3 spans 15 residues. V shed 1 base and J shed 2 bases, with 11 bases lying between them. CDR3 region: CASSEGRTNQETQYF. CDR3 bases: TGTGCCAGCAGTGAAGGCCGGACAAATCAAGAGACCCAGTACTTC. Full variable domain (remainder filled in from reference TRBV2 and TRBJ2-5): EPEVTQTPSHQVTQMGQEVILRCVPISNHLYFYWYRQILGQKVEFLVSFYNNEISEKSEIFDDQFSVERPDGSNFTLKIRSTKLEDSAMYFCASSEGRTNQETQYFGPGTRLLVL.

The chain joins TRBV4-1 to TRBJ2-3; 7 positions agree with TRBD2. The V gene end was trimmed by 7 bases and the J gene end by 5 bases; junction bases not matched to a gene: 15. The CDR3 spans 16 residues. The germline gives CDR1 MGHRA, CDR2 YSYEKL. CDR3 bases: TGCGCCAGCAAGGCTCTGGGACTAAAATCAGAAGATACGCAGTATTTT. Amino acids: CASKALGLKSEDTQYF.

The chain couples TRBV18 to TRBJ2-5; 7 nucleotides match TRBD2. CDR1 and CDR2 from the germline V gene are KGHSH and LQKENI. The CDR3 runs 17 residues. J lost 2 bases, V lost 5 bases, and 14 bases had no gene match. The CDR3 bases are TGTGCCAGCTCAACCCTTGGGAGGGCCCCCAAGCAAGAGACCCAGTACTTC. It specifies CASSTLGRAPKQETQYF.

The rearrangement links TRBV2 to TRBJ2-3; 8 bases align to TRBD2. The J segment lost 7 bases and the V segment lost 4 bases, leaving 10 bases of the junction unmatched. Germline-derived CDR1 and CDR2 are SNHLY and FYNNEI. This CDR3 comprises 15 residues. The CDR3: CASSAWREEYHTQYF. The CDR3 DNA is TGTGCCAGCAGTGCGTGGCGGGAGGAGTACCATACGCAGTATTTT.

This clone appeared a single time. The chain has TRBV7-9 and TRBJ2-5, with D possibly being TRBD1 (8 bases). Germline CDR1 SEHNR, CDR2 FQNEAQ (reference sequence). The CDR3 consists of 15 residues. Trimming stripped 5 bases from V and 4 bases from J, with 17 bases between. CDR3 nucleotide sequence: TGTGCCAGCAGCCAAAACAGGGGGAGGGCAGAGACCCAGTACTTC. Translation: CASSQNRGRAETQYF.

CDR3 coding DNA: TGTGCCAGCAGCGCGGGCGGGGTTCGGTCGCTCGAGCAGTACTTC. Translation gives CASSAGGVRSLEQYF. The rearrangement joins TRBV6-1 to TRBJ2-7; D may be TRBD2 (6 bases). The CDR3 runs 15 residues. V lost 6 bases and J 6 bases, leaving 21 bases between the germline ends. Germline V gene sequence: CDR1 MNHNS, CDR2 SASEGT.

This clone turned up a few times. This rearrangement joins TRBV18 to TRBJ2-7; a weak D match, TRBD1 (6 bases). Germline values: CDR1 KGHSH, CDR2 LQKENI. The CDR3 runs to 14 residues. The V end lost 1 base, the J end lost 0 bases, and 7 bases lay between the germline ends. In DNA form, the CDR3 reads TGTGCCAGCTCACCACGACAGGACTCCTACGAGCAGTACTTC. This encodes CASSPRQDSYEQYF.

The chain links TRBV7-9 to TRBJ2-2, with D possibly being TRBD2 (5 bases). This CDR3 spans 14 amino acids. Germline V gene lookup returns CDR1 SEHNR and CDR2 FQNEAQ (reference sequence). The V end lost 3 bases, the J end lost 3 bases, and 8 bases lay between the germline ends. The CDR3 loop is CASSFSEDTGELFF. CDR3 DNA sequence: TGTGCCAGCAGCTTTAGCGAGGACACCGGGGAGCTGTTTTTT.

The chain links TRBV7-9 to TRBJ1-1, with D tentatively TRBD1 (5 bases). Trimming pared 0 bases from V and 5 bases from J, leaving 13 bases between. Germline CDR1 and CDR2: SEHNR and FQNEAQ (reference sequence). This CDR3 spans 15 amino acids. The CDR3 is CASSLADGRGTEAFF. The CDR3 DNA sequence: TGTGCCAGCAGCTTAGCGGACGGCCGGGGGACTGAAGCTTTCTTT.

This chain links TRBV9 with TRBJ2-1, with D perhaps matching TRBD1 (6 bases). The CDR3 loop spans 15 amino acids. Germline lookup yields CDR1 SGDLS and CDR2 YYNGEE. V was shortened by 0 bases and J by 4 bases, with 11 bases between the two germline ends. CDR3 nucleotides: TGTGCCAGCAGCGTAGGGGCAGGGGCGTACAATGAGCAGTTCTTC. The encoded protein is CASSVGAGAYNEQFF.

The chain joins TRBV6-1 to TRBJ2-7; D is possibly TRBD1 (6 bases). Germline V lookup: CDR1 MNHNS, CDR2 SASEGT. The CDR3 runs to 11 residues. Trimming pared 3 bases from V and 6 bases from J, leaving 6 bases between. CDR3 coding DNA: TGTGCCAGCAGTGACAGGGGCGAGCAGTACTTC. It specifies CASSDRGEQYF.